The clone carrying this T cell receptor beta chain was counted many times. Each cDNA molecule carried a unique molecular identifier. TCRdb re-called the 5' RACE reads with MiXCR, one entry per CDR3 protein. This repertoire shows tens of thousands of distinct CDR3 sequences, 10% to 15% found once; its top ten account for around 9.1%. This sample is part of a study of early T cells in non-severe SARS-CoV-2 infection. On the study more broadly: The authors sequenced bulk RNA from unsorted whole blood, leaving chains unpaired.

The germline gives CDR1 SEHNR, CDR2 FQNEAQ (reference sequence). V was trimmed by 3 bases and J by 5 bases, leaving 4 bases between them. The CDR3 sequence is 12 residues long. This sequence joins TRBV7-9 and TRBJ2-2; unclear D gene. The sequenced sample consisted of whole blood. The clonotype was recovered from an adult who was a healthcare worker with PCR-confirmed SARS-CoV-2 infection or an uninfected control (not recorded which). CDR3 residues: CASSLETGELFF. The DNA for the CDR3 is TGTGCCAGCAGCTTGGAGACCGGGGAGCTGTTTTTT.